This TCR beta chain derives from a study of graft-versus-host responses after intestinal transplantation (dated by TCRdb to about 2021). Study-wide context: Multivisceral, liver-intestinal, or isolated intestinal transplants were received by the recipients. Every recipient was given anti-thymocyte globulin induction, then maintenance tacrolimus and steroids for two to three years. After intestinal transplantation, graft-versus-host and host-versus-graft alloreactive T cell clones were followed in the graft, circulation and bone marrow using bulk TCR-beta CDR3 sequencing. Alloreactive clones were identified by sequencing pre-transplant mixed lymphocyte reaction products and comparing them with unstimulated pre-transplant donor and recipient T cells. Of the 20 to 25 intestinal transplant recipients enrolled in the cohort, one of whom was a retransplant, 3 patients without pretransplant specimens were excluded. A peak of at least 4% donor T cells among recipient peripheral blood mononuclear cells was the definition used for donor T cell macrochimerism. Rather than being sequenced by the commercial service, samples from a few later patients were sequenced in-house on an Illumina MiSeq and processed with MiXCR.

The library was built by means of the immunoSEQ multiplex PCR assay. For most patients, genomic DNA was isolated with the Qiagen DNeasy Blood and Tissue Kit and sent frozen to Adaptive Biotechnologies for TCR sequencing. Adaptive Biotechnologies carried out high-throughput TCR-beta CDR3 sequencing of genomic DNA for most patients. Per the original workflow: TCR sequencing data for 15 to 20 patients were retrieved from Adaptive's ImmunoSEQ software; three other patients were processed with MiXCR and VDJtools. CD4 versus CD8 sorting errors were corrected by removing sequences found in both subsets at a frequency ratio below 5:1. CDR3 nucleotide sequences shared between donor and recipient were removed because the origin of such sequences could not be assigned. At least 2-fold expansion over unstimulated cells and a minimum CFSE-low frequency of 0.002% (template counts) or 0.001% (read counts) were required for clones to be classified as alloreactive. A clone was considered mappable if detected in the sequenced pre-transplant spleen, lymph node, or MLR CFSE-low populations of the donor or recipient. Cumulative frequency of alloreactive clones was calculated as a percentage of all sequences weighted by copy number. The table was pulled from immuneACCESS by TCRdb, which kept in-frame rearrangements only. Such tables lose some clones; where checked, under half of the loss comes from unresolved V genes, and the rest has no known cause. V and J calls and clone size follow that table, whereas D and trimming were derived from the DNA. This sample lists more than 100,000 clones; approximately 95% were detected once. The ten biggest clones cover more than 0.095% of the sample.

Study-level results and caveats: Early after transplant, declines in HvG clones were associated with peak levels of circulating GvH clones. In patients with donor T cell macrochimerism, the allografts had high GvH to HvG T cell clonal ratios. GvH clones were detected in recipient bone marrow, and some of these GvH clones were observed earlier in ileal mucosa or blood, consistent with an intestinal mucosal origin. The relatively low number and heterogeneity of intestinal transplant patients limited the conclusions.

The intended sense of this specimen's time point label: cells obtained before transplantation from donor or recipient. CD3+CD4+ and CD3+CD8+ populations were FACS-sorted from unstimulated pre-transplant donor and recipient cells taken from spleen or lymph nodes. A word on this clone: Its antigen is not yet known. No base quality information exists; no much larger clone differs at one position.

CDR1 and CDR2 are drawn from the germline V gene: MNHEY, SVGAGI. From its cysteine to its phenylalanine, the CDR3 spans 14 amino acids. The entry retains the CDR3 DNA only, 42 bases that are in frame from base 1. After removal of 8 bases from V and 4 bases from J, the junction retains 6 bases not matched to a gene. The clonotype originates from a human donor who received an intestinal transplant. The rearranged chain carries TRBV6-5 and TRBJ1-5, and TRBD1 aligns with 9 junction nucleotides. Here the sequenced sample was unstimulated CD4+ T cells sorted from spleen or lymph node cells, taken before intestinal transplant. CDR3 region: CASGTGTRNQPQHF. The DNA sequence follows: TGTGCCAGCGGGACAGGGACAAGGAATCAGCCCCAGCATTTT.